Sequencing of this TCR beta chain was carried out in a study of shared clonotypes between healthy human individuals. The study drew its donors from healthy HIV-negative adults without recent acute infections or vaccinations. Clones were read by immunoSEQ multiplex PCR, and TCRdb kept only the in-frame ones, dropping some. The sample contains approximately 2,000,000 clones, about 90% of which appear only once. The TCR sequence derives from a man between 18 and 35 years old in good health. Some clones in this sample may be carry-over from other donors' samples. Sequenced sample: naive CD4+ T cells from PBMCs. The subset is: CD45RA+ positively selected.

The CDR3 DNA is TGTGCCAGCAGCTCACGACAGGGATCGGTCCAAGAGACCCAGTACTTC. Translated: CASSSRQGSVQETQYF. The V and J genes are TRBV14 and TRBJ2-5, with 7 bases identical to TRBD1. Germline V gene data show CDR1 as SGHDN and CDR2 as FVKESK. The CDR3 has 16 residues. With 5 bases clipped from V and 1 base from J, the junction kept 10 bases outside the gene matches.